Below, 27 T cell receptor beta chains from the same sample are listed, as sequenced in a study of blood T cell repertoires in COVID-19. Data came from immunoSEQ multiplex PCR; TCRdb stores just in-frame clones and leaves some out. The sample holds more than 95,000 clones, over 75% seen once. Sequencing input: peripheral blood. All receptors derive from a woman of 80 years or more with acute or convalescent COVID-19.

The chain has TRBV5-1 and TRBJ1-6; 9 bases match TRBD1. This CDR3 comprises 17 residues. In germline, CDR1 is SGHRS, CDR2 YFSETQ. Trimming took 2 bases from V and 6 from J; bases not matched to a gene: 9. CDR3 nucleotides: TGCGCCAGCAGCTTTATGGGACAGGGAAGAAGTAATTCACCCCTCCACTTT. Its translation: CASSFMGQGRSNSPLHF.

As DNA, the CDR3 is TGTGCCAGCAGCGTAGGGCTAGCGGGAGGAGGCACAGATACGCAGTATTTT. Protein: CASSVGLAGGGTDTQYF. The V call is TRBV9, the J call TRBJ2-3, with 11 bases identical to TRBD2. Losses at the gene ends were 0 bases for V and 1 base for J; bases not matched to a gene: 4. Germline values: CDR1 SGDLS, CDR2 YYNGEE. This CDR3 has 17 amino acids.

This clone was recorded once. The chain carries TRBV5-1 and TRBJ1-3; unclear D gene. CDR3 length equals 15 residues. Trimming stripped 0 bases from V and 0 bases from J, with 7 bases between. Germline V gives CDR1 SGHRS, CDR2 YFSETQ. This CDR3 reads CASSLDTVSGNTIYF. CDR3 DNA sequence: TGCGCCAGCAGCTTGGACACAGTCTCTGGAAACACCATATATTTT. Looking up the rest from reference TRBV5-1 and TRBJ1-3 gives the full variable domain: KAGVTQTPRYLIKTRGQQVTLSCSPISGHRSVSWYQQTPGQGLQFLFEYFSETQRNKGNFPGRFSGRQFSNSRSEMNVSTLELGDSALYLCASSLDTVSGNTIYFGEGSWLTVV.

The genes are TRBV2 and TRBJ2-7; D remains unclear. Trimming removed 3 bases at V and 6 bases at J, with 12 bases between. The germline gives CDR1 SNHLY, CDR2 FYNNEI. The CDR3 is made up of 13 amino acids. CDR3 amino acids: CASSERFSLEQYF. The CDR3 DNA follows: TGTGCCAGCAGTGAGCGATTCTCTCTCGAGCAGTACTTC.

Here the CDR3 DNA reads TGTGCCAGCAGTATGACAGGGTGGAATGAAAAACTGTTTTTT. Protein: CASSMTGWNEKLFF. This chain links TRBV5-4 with TRBJ1-4; 7 bases are shared with TRBD1. CDR3 size: 14 residues. Germline V CDR1 and CDR2: SGHNT, YYREEE (reference sequence). J gave up 5 bases and V 5 bases, and 6 bases lay outside the gene matches. Variable domain in full (rest from reference TRBV5-4 and TRBJ1-4): ETGVTQSPTHLIKTRGQQVTLRCSSQSGHNTVSWYQQALGQGPQFIFQYYREEENGRGNFPPRFSGLQFPNYSSELNVNALELDDSALYLCASSMTGWNEKLFFGSGTQLSVL.

The chain joins TRBV12-2 to TRBJ1-5; the table's D call TRBD1 went unverified against the DNA. TRBV12-2 is classified as a pseudogene. The CDR3 is 18 amino acids. CDR3 sequence (DNA): TGTGCAAGTCGCTTTAGGGTAGACCCGGACAGAATCAATCAGCCCCAGCATTTT. This codes for CASRFRVDPDRINQPQHF.

The chain joins TRBV5-1 to TRBJ1-1; tentatively, D is TRBD1 (6 bases). Trimming pared 4 bases from V and 7 bases from J, leaving 14 bases between. The CDR3 runs to 13 residues. Per germline, CDR1 SGHRS and CDR2 YFSETQ. This chain's CDR3 is CASSPQGQDEAFF. DNA for the CDR3: TGCGCCAGCAGCCCACAGGGTCAGGATGAAGCTTTCTTT.

The chain is built from TRBV4-3 and TRBJ2-5; maybe TRBD1 (6 bases). V dropped 1 base and J dropped 5 bases, with 14 bases sitting between them. The CDR3 spans 15 residues. Germline-derived CDR1 and CDR2 are LGHNA and YSLEER. The CDR3 bases are TGCGCCAGCAGCCAAGCCAGGGGTCTAGGGGAGACCCAGTACTTC. This sequence encodes CASSQARGLGETQYF.

The chain is built from TRBV28 and TRBJ1-2, with TRBD1 as a possible D gene (6 bases). Germline loops: CDR1 MDHEN, CDR2 SYDVKM. The CDR3 has 11 amino acids. Trimming took off 8 bases at V and 2 bases at J, with 6 bases between the two ends. This CDR3 is CASGQNYGYTF. CDR3 nucleotides: TGTGCCAGCGGACAGAACTATGGCTACACCTTC.

This rearrangement joins TRBV2 to TRBJ2-5, with 8 positions matching TRBD2. With 4 bases clipped from V and 7 bases from J, the junction kept 8 bases outside the gene matches. The CDR3 is 14 amino acids. Germline CDR1 and CDR2: SNHLY and FYNNEI. CDR3 residues: CASSAGGARGTQYF. The CDR3 DNA follows: TGTGCCAGCAGTGCGGGGGGGGCTCGAGGGACCCAGTACTTC.

This clone was seen once. J is TRBJ1-2 and V is TRBV29-1, with D uncertain. Trimming left V 5 bases short and J 0 bases short, with 10 bases between. Germline CDR1 reads SQVTM; CDR2 reads ANQGSEA. This CDR3 spans 13 amino acids. The CDR3 loop is CSVFPGANYGYTF. The CDR3 region has the DNA TGCAGCGTTTTCCCCGGGGCTAACTATGGCTACACCTTC.

J is TRBJ2-7 and V is TRBV27, with 8 bases aligning to TRBD1. The CDR3 is 13 amino acids. Germline lookup yields CDR1 MNHEY and CDR2 SMNVEV (reference sequence). The ends lost 5 bases at V and 5 bases at J; junction bases unmatched: 5. The CDR3 sequence: CASSPLTGDEQYV. As DNA, the CDR3 is TGTGCCAGCAGTCCCTTGACAGGGGACGAGCAGTACGTC.

The chain couples TRBV6-4 to TRBJ1-1; 10 bases line up with TRBD1. Looked up from germline, CDR1 is MRHNA and CDR2 is SNTAGT. V lost 5 bases, J lost 5 bases, and 20 bases stayed unmatched. The CDR3 spans 19 residues. Written as DNA, the CDR3 is TGTGCCAGCAGTCAGCCGCGACAGGGGGCGAGGGTGGTTGGGACTGAAGCTTTCTTT. This sequence encodes CASSQPRQGARVVGTEAFF.

Sample share makes this clone medium-sized. This chain links TRBV3-1 (or the pseudogene TRBV3-2) with TRBJ1-6; tentative D call: TRBD1 (6 bases). The germline V gene encodes CDR1 LGHDT and CDR2 YNNKEL (reference sequence). This CDR3 is 14 amino acids long. V shed 4 bases and J shed 5 bases, with 9 bases lying between them. CDR3 in DNA: TGTGCCAGCAGCCCACAGGGAAATAATTCACCCCTCCACTTT. Protein sequence: CASSPQGNNSPLHF.

The chain recombines TRBV5-1 with TRBJ2-5; 9 bases are a match to TRBD1. Germline V gene sequence: CDR1 SGHRS, CDR2 YFSETQ. Trimming at V came to 7 bases and at J to 5 bases, leaving 6 bases not matched to a gene. This CDR3 spans 13 amino acids. The CDR3 DNA reads TGCGCCAGCGACAGGACAGGGGATGAGACCCAGTACTTC. Translation: CASDRTGDETQYF. The full variable domain, in which reference TRBV5-1 and TRBJ2-5 provide the parts outside the CDR3, is KAGVTQTPRYLIKTRGQQVTLSCSPISGHRSVSWYQQTPGQGLQFLFEYFSETQRNKGNFPGRFSGRQFSNSRSEMNVSTLELGDSALYLCASDRTGDETQYFGPGTRLLVL.

The genes are TRBV2 and TRBJ1-3, with a possible D match to TRBD1 (6 bases). V dropped 6 bases and J dropped 1 base, with 13 bases sitting between them. This CDR3 contains 15 residues. CDR1 is SNHLY and CDR2 is FYNNEI in the germline V gene. In DNA form, the CDR3 reads TGTGCCAGCAGCCTAAATAGGGGGTCTGGAAACACCATATATTTT. Translation gives CASSLNRGSGNTIYF.

The DNA of the CDR3 is TGCGCCAGCAGCTTGTTTAATCAGGTCAGGGGTGGTGGGGCCAACGTCCTGACTTTC. Translation: CASSLFNQVRGGGANVLTF. The chain carries TRBV5-1 and TRBJ2-6; perhaps TRBD1 as D (6 bases). CDR3 length equals 19 residues. Between the trimmed V and J ends, which lost 1 base and 3 bases, there was a span of 20 bases. Germline V gives CDR1 SGHRS, CDR2 YFSETQ.

The J gene is TRBJ1-2, the V gene TRBV4-1; D perhaps matches TRBD1 (5 bases). The CDR3 spans 17 residues. CDR1 is MGHRA, CDR2 YSYEKL, per germline. V was pared by 3 bases and J by 6 bases, with 23 bases between. CDR3 region: CASSQTRRWGVRDGYTF. The CDR3, as DNA: TGCGCCAGCAGCCAGACCCGACGGTGGGGGGTTCGGGATGGCTACACCTTC.

This rearrangement joins TRBV6-2 or TRBV6-3 to TRBJ1-2; the match to TRBD1 covers 7 bases. Trimming at V came to 5 bases and at J to 4 bases, leaving 16 bases not matched to a gene. This CDR3 contains 17 residues. Germline CDR1 MNHEY, CDR2 SVGEGT. The CDR3 here is CASSPLGTPGQRYGYTF. CDR3 coding DNA: TGTGCCAGCAGTCCGCTTGGTACTCCGGGACAGCGCTATGGCTACACCTTC.

V and J are TRBV28 and TRBJ1-3, with D maybe TRBD1 (6 bases). Germline V gives CDR1 MDHEN, CDR2 SYDVKM. The CDR3 has 12 residues. V was shortened by 7 bases and J by 5 bases, with 9 bases between the two germline ends. This CDR3 is CASKQGRNTIYF. The CDR3 coding sequence is TGTGCCAGCAAACAGGGTCGAAACACCATATATTTT. The variable domain in full, completed from reference TRBV28 and TRBJ1-3, reads DVKVTQSSRYLVKRTGEKVFLECVQDMDHENMFWYRQDPGLGLRLIYFSYDVKMKEKGDIPEGYSVSREKKERFSLILESASTNQTSMYLCASKQGRNTIYFGEGSWLTVV.

This chain links TRBV6-4 with TRBJ2-6; TRBD2 matches at 7 bases. The V gene end was trimmed by 0 bases and the J gene end by 1 base; junction bases not matched to a gene: 0. The CDR3 is 16 residues long. Germline CDR1 is MRHNA and CDR2 is SNTAGT. The CDR3 protein is CASSDSGGSGANVLTF. The CDR3 coding sequence is TGTGCCAGCAGTGACTCCGGGGGGTCTGGGGCCAACGTCCTGACTTTC.

V gene TRBV7-6 combines with J gene TRBJ2-2; a possible D gene is TRBD2 (6 bases). There are 13 residues in the CDR3. CDR1 is SGHVS, CDR2 FNYEAQ, per germline. Trimming removed 3 bases from V and 5 bases from J, with 7 bases in between. The CDR3 sequence is CASSFLATGELFF. CDR3 sequence (DNA): TGTGCCAGCAGCTTCCTAGCGACCGGGGAGCTGTTTTTT.

The genes are TRBV2 and TRBJ1-1, with TRBD1 as a possible D gene (6 bases). The CDR3 is 12 amino acids. With 10 bases removed from V and 1 base from J, the gap between germline ends came to 10 bases. Germline assignment: CDR1 SNHLY and CDR2 FYNNEI. The CDR3: CAKQGTNTEAFF. DNA for the CDR3: TGTGCCAAACAGGGCACGAACACTGAAGCTTTCTTT.

The J gene is TRBJ2-1, the V gene TRBV19; 7 bases agree with TRBD1. This CDR3 spans 14 amino acids. Germline CDR1 and CDR2: LNHDA and SQIVND (reference sequence). Unmatched junction bases numbered 4, after V lost 5 bases and J lost 3 bases. The DNA of the CDR3 is TGTGCCAGTAGTTACAGGGGAAACTACAATGAGCAGTTCTTC. It translates to CASSYRGNYNEQFF.

This clone occurred a few times. J is TRBJ1-6 and V is TRBV18; the D gene is possibly TRBD1 (5 bases). Germline CDR1 reads KGHSH; CDR2 reads LQKENI. The CDR3 is made up of 15 amino acids. V dropped 3 bases and J dropped 10 bases, with 16 bases sitting between them. The CDR3 is CASSPGVGRGSPLHF. The CDR3 DNA reads TGTGCCAGCTCACCGGGTGTGGGTAGGGGATCACCCCTCCACTTT.

The chain employs TRBV6-5 and TRBJ1-5, with a weak D call TRBD1 (5 bases). V was clipped by 0 bases and J by 1 base, with 10 bases between them. The CDR3 has 16 amino acids. The germline V gene has CDR1 MNHEY and CDR2 SVGAGI. The CDR3, as DNA: TGTGCCAGCAGTTACTCCGGGGGAGGGAGCAATCAGCCCCAGCATTTT. Amino acids: CASSYSGGGSNQPQHF.

The gene calls are TRBV9 and TRBJ2-1, with 11 bases that match TRBD2. This CDR3 region has 15 residues. V shed 3 bases, J shed 3 bases, and the junction held 2 bases outside the gene matches. The germline V gene has CDR1 SGDLS and CDR2 YYNGEE. CDR3 in DNA: TGTGCCAGCAGCGGAGGACTAGCGGGCTACAATGAGCAGTTCTTC. This gives the protein CASSGGLAGYNEQFF.